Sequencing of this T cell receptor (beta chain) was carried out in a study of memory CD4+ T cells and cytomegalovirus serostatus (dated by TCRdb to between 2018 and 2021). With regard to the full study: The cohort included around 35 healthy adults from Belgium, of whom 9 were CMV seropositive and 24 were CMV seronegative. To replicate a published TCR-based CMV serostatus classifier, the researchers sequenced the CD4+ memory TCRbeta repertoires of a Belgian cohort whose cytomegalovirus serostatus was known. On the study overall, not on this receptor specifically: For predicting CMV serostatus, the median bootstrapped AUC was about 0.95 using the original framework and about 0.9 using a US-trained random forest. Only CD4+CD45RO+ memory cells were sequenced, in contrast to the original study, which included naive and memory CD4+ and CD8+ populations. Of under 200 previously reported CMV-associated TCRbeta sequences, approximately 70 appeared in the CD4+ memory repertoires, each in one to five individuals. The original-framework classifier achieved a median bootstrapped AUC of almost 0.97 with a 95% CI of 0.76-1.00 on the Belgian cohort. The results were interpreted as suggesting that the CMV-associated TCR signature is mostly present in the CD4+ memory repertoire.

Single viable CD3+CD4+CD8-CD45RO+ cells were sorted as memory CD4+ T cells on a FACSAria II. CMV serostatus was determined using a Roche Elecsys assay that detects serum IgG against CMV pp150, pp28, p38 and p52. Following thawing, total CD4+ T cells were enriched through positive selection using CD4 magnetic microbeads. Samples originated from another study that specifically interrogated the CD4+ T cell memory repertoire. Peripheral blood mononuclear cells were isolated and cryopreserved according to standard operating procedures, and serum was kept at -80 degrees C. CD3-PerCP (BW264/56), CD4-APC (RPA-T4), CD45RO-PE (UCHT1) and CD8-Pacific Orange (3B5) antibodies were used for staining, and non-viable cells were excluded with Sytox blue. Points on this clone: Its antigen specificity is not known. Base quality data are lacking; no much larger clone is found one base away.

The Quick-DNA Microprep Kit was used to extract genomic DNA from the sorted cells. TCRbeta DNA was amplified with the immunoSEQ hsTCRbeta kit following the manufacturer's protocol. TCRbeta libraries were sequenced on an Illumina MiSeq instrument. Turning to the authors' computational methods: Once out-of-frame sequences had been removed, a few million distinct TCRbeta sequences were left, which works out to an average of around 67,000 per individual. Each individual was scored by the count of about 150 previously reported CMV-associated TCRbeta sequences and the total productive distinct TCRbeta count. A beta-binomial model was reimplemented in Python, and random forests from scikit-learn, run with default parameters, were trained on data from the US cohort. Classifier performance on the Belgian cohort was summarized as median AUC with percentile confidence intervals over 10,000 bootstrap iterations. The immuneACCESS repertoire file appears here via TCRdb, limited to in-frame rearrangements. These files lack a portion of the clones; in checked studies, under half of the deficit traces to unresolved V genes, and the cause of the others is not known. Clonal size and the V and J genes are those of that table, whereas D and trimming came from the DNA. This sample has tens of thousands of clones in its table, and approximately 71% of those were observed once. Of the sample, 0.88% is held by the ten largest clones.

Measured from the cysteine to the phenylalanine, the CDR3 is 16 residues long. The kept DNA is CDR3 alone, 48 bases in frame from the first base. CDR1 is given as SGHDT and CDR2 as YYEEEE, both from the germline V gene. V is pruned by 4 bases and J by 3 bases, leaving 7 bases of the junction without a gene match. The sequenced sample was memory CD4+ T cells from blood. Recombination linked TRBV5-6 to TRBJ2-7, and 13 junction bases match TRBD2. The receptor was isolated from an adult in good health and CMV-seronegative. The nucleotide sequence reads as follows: TGTGCCAGCAGCGCGCGGACTAGCGGGAGTAACTACGAGCAGTACTTC. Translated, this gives CASSARTSGSNYEQYF.